Below, 9 T cell receptor beta chains from the same sample are listed, as sequenced in a study of a mutant IDH1 vaccine in newly diagnosed glioma. The time point here: week 11, during vaccination. Doses comprised 300 ug of mutant IDH1 20-mer peptide each, plus topical imiquimod. Method: immunoSEQ multiplex PCR; TCRdb's copy keeps in-frame clones and lacks some. The profile shows under 150,000 clones, 75% to 90% of them singletons. Their cognate antigens are unknown. The sample was PBMCs, taken from a glioma patient whose treatment included an IDH1 peptide vaccine. The receptors stem from a woman between 45 and 60 years old with glioma.

CDR3 sequence (DNA): TGTGCCAGCTTTTCCGACCCTCGACAGGGCTACGAGCAGTACTTC. Its protein product is CASFSDPRQGYEQYF. This rearrangement joins TRBV28 to TRBJ2-7, with 7 bases that match TRBD1. The CDR3 sequence is 15 residues long. The germline CDR1 and CDR2 sequences are MDHEN and SYDVKM. V shed 8 bases, J shed 3 bases, and the junction held 13 bases outside the gene matches.

The gene calls are TRBV14 and TRBJ2-7, with D possibly TRBD2 on 6 matching bases. Germline V gene sequence: CDR1 SGHDN, CDR2 FVKESK. V was cut by 4 bases and J by 0 bases, with 13 bases left in between. The CDR3 sequence is 15 residues long. In nucleotides, the CDR3 is TGTGCCAGCAGCCTGGGACTTGCACCCTCCTACGAGCAGTACTTC. Translated, it gives CASSLGLAPSYEQYF.

The genes are TRBV29-1 and TRBJ2-7; D possibly corresponds to TRBD1 (6 bases). CDR1 and CDR2 (germline): SQVTM, ANQGSEA. The germline V and J ends were trimmed by 3 bases and 0 bases, with 9 bases remaining between them. The CDR3 has 13 residues. The CDR3 here is CSVDRDNSYEQYF. CDR3 DNA: TGCAGCGTTGACAGGGACAACTCCTACGAGCAGTACTTC.

The gene calls are TRBV19 and TRBJ2-2, with a tentative D call TRBD1 (6 bases). The CDR3 has 18 residues. The germline V and J ends were trimmed by 5 bases and 4 bases, with 23 bases remaining between them. Germline CDR1 is LNHDA and CDR2 is SQIVND (reference sequence). In DNA, the CDR3 is TGTGCCAGTAGTCCGCTTAGGGGGAGAGGGGACGGCACCGGGGAGCTGTTTTTT. It yields the protein CASSPLRGRGDGTGELFF.

The chain joins TRBV7-9 to TRBJ2-7; 7 bases are a match to TRBD1. Germline lookup yields CDR1 SEHNR and CDR2 FQNEAQ (reference sequence). The CDR3 contains 13 residues. V lost 5 bases to trimming and J lost 3 bases; unmatched junction nucleotides: 4. CDR3 DNA sequence: TGTGCCAGCAGCCGACAGGGAGTCTACGAGCAGTACTTC. Residues: CASSRQGVYEQYF.

The chain carries TRBV15 and TRBJ2-3; 7 bases are a match to TRBD2. V shed 9 bases and J 6 bases; nucleotides not matched to a gene: 12. CDR1 and CDR2 (germline): LNHNV, YYDKDF (reference sequence). The CDR3 has 14 amino acids. This CDR3 is CATSPGGSADTQYF. The CDR3 DNA reads as TGTGCCACTAGCCCGGGGGGAAGTGCGGATACGCAGTATTTT. Together with reference TRBV15 and TRBJ2-3, the CDR3 gives the full variable domain: DAMVIQNPRYQVTQFGKPVTLSCSQTLNHNVMYWYQQKSSQAPKLLFHYYDKDFNNEADTPDNFQSRRPNTSFCFLDIRSPGLGDTAMYLCATSPGGSADTQYFGPGTRLTVL.

This clone was recorded only once. V is TRBV5-6 and J is TRBJ2-1, with D perhaps TRBD2 (6 bases). CDR1 SGHDT and CDR2 YYEEEE come from the germline V gene. The CDR3 runs to 12 residues. Trimming removed 4 bases from V and 7 bases from J, with 9 bases in between. The CDR3 sequence is CASSQTSNEQFF. CDR3 DNA sequence: TGTGCCAGCAGCCAGACTAGTAATGAGCAGTTCTTC.

J is TRBJ1-2 and V is TRBV19; D ambiguous. Germline lookup yields CDR1 LNHDA and CDR2 SQIVND (reference sequence). The CDR3 runs 16 residues. V lost 4 bases, J lost 12 bases, and 27 bases lay in between. The CDR3 protein is CASSTPMGSTLYVDTF. The CDR3 DNA reads as TGTGCCAGTAGTACCCCAATGGGTTCTACTCTATATGTGGACACCTTC.

The V and J genes are TRBV6-6 and TRBJ2-5, with TRBD2 as a possible D gene (5 bases). CDR3 length: 15 residues. V was shortened by 7 bases and J by 4 bases, with 19 bases between the two germline ends. The germline V gene encodes CDR1 MNHNY and CDR2 SVGAGI (reference sequence). CDR3 amino acids: CASNGEVGVAETQYF. The CDR3 DNA sequence: TGTGCCAGCAATGGAGAGGTCGGGGTAGCAGAGACCCAGTACTTC.